Presented here are 10 T cell receptor beta chains from one specimen sequenced in a study of T cell responses to AZD1222 COVID-19 vaccine. The data were produced by immunoSEQ multiplex PCR, yet TCRdb's version contains in-frame clones alone and is incomplete. The sample includes 110,000 or so clones, 70% to 90% of them seen just once. The sample consisted of peripheral blood, taken 28 days after the second AZD1222 dose. Source of these receptors: an adult who received the AZD1222 COVID-19 vaccine.

This rearrangement joins TRBV30 to TRBJ2-3, with TRBD2 matching 9 bases. The CDR3 extends over 17 amino acids. Trimming removed 3 bases from V and 4 bases from J; junction bases left unmatched: 14. Germline CDR1 reads GTSNPN; CDR2 reads SVGIG (reference sequence). CDR3 nucleotide sequence: TGTGCCTGGAGCGACATCAACCCTAGCGGGGTGTCAGATACGCAGTATTTT. Translated, it gives CAWSDINPSGVSDTQYF.

CDR3 residues: CASSFSPGGQEEQYF. Here the CDR3 DNA reads TGTGCCAGCAGCTTTTCCCCTGGGGGCCAAGAAGAGCAGTACTTC. J is TRBJ2-7 and V is TRBV11-3, with D possibly matching TRBD1 (6 bases). The CDR3 runs 15 residues. Trimming took off 3 bases at V and 7 bases at J, with 19 bases between the two ends. Germline CDR1 reads SGHNT; CDR2 reads YENEEA.

The chain recombines TRBV7-9 with TRBJ2-7; no firm D call. V gave up 1 base and J gave up 0 bases, with 1 base separating them. The CDR3 runs to 12 residues. Germline V gene data show CDR1 as SEHNR and CDR2 as FQNEAQ (reference sequence). The CDR3 DNA is TGTGCCAGCAGCTTAGTCTCCTACGAGCAGTACTTC. Translating it yields CASSLVSYEQYF.

This chain uses TRBV25-1 with TRBJ2-5; TRBD1 might be the D (6 bases). Trimming took off 3 bases at V and 2 bases at J, with 22 bases between the two ends. The CDR3 runs to 18 residues. The germline V gene has CDR1 MGHDK and CDR2 SYGVNS. CDR3 residues: CASSDPRNPGTFQETQYF. The CDR3 bases are TGTGCCAGCAGTGACCCCAGAAACCCCGGGACATTTCAAGAGACCCAGTACTTC.

This chain connects TRBV7-2 to TRBJ2-7; D gene uncertain. V was clipped by 3 bases and J by 3 bases, with 9 bases between them. This CDR3 is 13 amino acids long. Per the germline V gene, CDR1 is SGHTA and CDR2 is FQGNSA. CDR3 residues: CASSFNIGYEQYF. The CDR3 DNA follows: TGTGCCAGCAGCTTCAATATAGGCTACGAGCAGTACTTC. Looking up the rest from reference TRBV7-2 and TRBJ2-7 gives the full variable domain: GAGVSQSPSNKVTEKGKDVELRCDPISGHTALYWYRQSLGQGLEFLIYFQGNSAPDKSGLPSDRFSAERTGGSVSTLTIQRTQQEDSAVYLCASSFNIGYEQYFGPGTRLTVT.

The J gene is TRBJ1-2, the V gene TRBV24-1, with 10 bases lining up with TRBD1. This CDR3 region has 13 residues. Germline assignment: CDR1 KGHDR and CDR2 SFDVKD. Losses at the gene ends were 7 bases for V and 4 bases for J; bases not matched to a gene: 2. The CDR3 DNA sequence: TGTGCCACCAGCCGGACAGGGGGCTATGGCTACACCTTC. Translation gives CATSRTGGYGYTF.

The chain uses TRBV9 and TRBJ1-2; 9 nucleotides line up with TRBD1. The CDR3 sequence is 15 residues long. Germline CDR1 is SGDLS and CDR2 is YYNGEE. Losses at the gene ends were 4 bases for V and 4 bases for J; bases not matched to a gene: 8. CDR3 bases: TGTGCCAGCAGCCGAACAGGGGGCGGGAGCTATGGCTACACCTTC. Its translation is CASSRTGGGSYGYTF.

V and J are TRBV10-2 and TRBJ1-5, with D perhaps matching TRBD1 (5 bases). Germline V CDR1 and CDR2: WSHSY, SAAADI. The germline V and J ends were trimmed by 2 bases and 6 bases, with 8 bases remaining between them. The CDR3 runs to 13 residues. In DNA form, the CDR3 reads TGCGCCAGCAGTGAGGGGGACGGTCAGCCCCAGCATTTT. Translation gives CASSEGDGQPQHF.

The chain employs TRBV6-5 and TRBJ1-4; D is uncertain. CDR3 length: 13 residues. Germline-derived CDR1 and CDR2 are MNHEY and SVGAGI. Trimming shortened V by 5 bases and J by 10 bases, and 14 bases separated the two germline ends. This chain's CDR3 is CASSPGAAGKLFF. The CDR3 nucleotides read TGTGCCAGCAGTCCGGGCGCGGCGGGAAAACTGTTTTTT.

The chain employs TRBV5-1 and TRBJ1-6; D gene unclear. Germline V gene data show CDR1 as SGHRS and CDR2 as YFSETQ. The CDR3 has 15 residues. Trimming cost V 0 bases and J 10 bases, with 14 bases left between them. Written as DNA, the CDR3 is TGCGCCAGCAGCTTGGATGCCGGTCGGCGATCACCCCTCCACTTT. This translates into CASSLDAGRRSPLHF.